These 6 T cell receptor beta chains originate from one sample sequenced in a study of blood T cells in healthy people across ages. With a J-beta primer mix and a sample-barcoded 5' primer, a second PCR ran about 7 to 12 cycles. A single record per CDR3 protein comes from TCRdb applying MiXCR to the 5' RACE reads. The sample holds roughly 900,000 distinct CDR3 sequences, 29% seen once. Material: blood. The receptors derive from an elderly woman in good health.

A word on this clonotype: Since a much larger clone is just one base distant, this may be a read error. The chain is built from TRBV20-1 and TRBJ2-3, with D perhaps given as TRBD1 or TRBD2 (5 bases each). V lost 2 bases, J lost 4 bases, and 16 bases lay in between. Germline loops: CDR1 DFQATT, CDR2 SNEGSKA (reference sequence). This CDR3 is 15 amino acids long. In nucleotides, the CDR3 is TGCAGTGCTAGAAGAGGGGTCAACGCGGCAGATACGCAGTATTTT. The encoded protein is CSARRGVNAADTQYF.

This clonotype occurred many times. The chain has TRBV12-3 or TRBV12-4 and TRBJ2-3; 10 nucleotides align to TRBD2. V lost 3 bases, J lost 5 bases, and 8 bases stayed unmatched. The CDR3 is 16 amino acids. The CDR3 region is CASSFHSGGDLDTQYF. Here the CDR3 DNA reads TGTGCCAGCAGTTTTCACAGCGGGGGGGACCTAGATACGCAGTATTTT.

As concerns this clonotype: One base away lies a much larger clone, so this may be a sequencing read error. The CDR3 is CSVRAGDDYTF. CDR3 sequence (DNA): TGCAGCGTGAGGGCAGGGGATGACTACACCTTC. The chain recombines TRBV29-1 with TRBJ1-2; perhaps TRBD1 as D (6 bases). Trimming took 6 bases from V and 10 from J, leaving 15 bases between them. CDR3 size: 11 residues. Germline V CDR1 and CDR2: SQVTM, ANQGSEA.

This clonotype has ten or more counts. The rearrangement uses TRBV5-1 and TRBJ2-4, with D perhaps matching TRBD1 (5 bases). The CDR3 covers 15 residues. Per the germline V gene, CDR1 is SGHRS and CDR2 is YFSETQ. Trimming shortened V by 5 bases and J by 0 bases, and 12 bases separated the two germline ends. The CDR3 is CASRQGELAKNIQYF. In DNA form, the CDR3 reads TGCGCCAGCAGGCAAGGGGAACTAGCCAAAAACATTCAGTACTTC.

The chain couples TRBV5-6 to TRBJ1-5; TRBD1 is a possible D gene (5 bases). CDR1 is SGHDT, CDR2 YYEEEE, per germline. This CDR3 region has 15 residues. Trimming removed 0 bases at V and 2 bases at J, with 9 bases between. The CDR3 DNA sequence: TGTGCCAGCAGCTTGGGACCGGGGGGCAATCAGCCCCAGCATTTT. Residues: CASSLGPGGNQPQHF.

This clonotype was detected only a few times. This chain joins TRBV12-3 or TRBV12-4 and TRBJ1-2; 11 nucleotides line up with TRBD1. The CDR3 has 15 residues. J gave up 8 bases and V 2 bases, and 7 bases lay outside the gene matches. The CDR3 protein is CASSLILGQGGGYTF. The DNA for the CDR3 is TGTGCCAGCAGTTTAATTCTGGGACAGGGGGGGGGCTACACCTTC.